This T cell receptor beta chain is from a study of regulatory T cells in long-lasting Graves disease. Study-wide results and limits: Lower TCR diversity was seen in persistent Graves' patients than in newly diagnosed ones. When disease was persistent, TRBV28, TRBJ1-2 and TRBJ2-5 were the favored segments. Among persistent patients, a larger number of public clonotypes were shared (approximately 3,000) than among newly diagnosed patients (around 980).

The TCR beta library used iRepertoire HTBI primers with Arm-PCR amplification of CDR3. TCRdb used MiXCR to reprocess the multiplex PCR reads, holding one entry per CDR3 protein. The data hold approximately 470,000 distinct CDR3 sequences, with less than 25% observed a single time. Stated time point: persistent/refractory GD, antithyroid drugs over 5 years with positive TRAb. Preparation of the TCR library used RNA extracted from PBMCs. The CDR3 totals 15 residues. Germline CDR1 is MGHRA and CDR2 is YSYEKL. Trimming left V 0 bases short and J 0 bases short, with 9 bases between. Details on this clonotype: Its antigen is currently unknown.

This chain connects TRBV4-1 to TRBJ2-7, with D perhaps matching TRBD2 (6 bases). The TCR sequence derives from a female donor with Graves disease. Sequences were derived from peripheral blood mononuclear cells (PBMCs), sampled when the disease was refractory, from a patient treated with antithyroid drugs. DNA of the CDR3: TGCGCCAGCAGCCAAGAGGCGGGACTCTCCTACGAGCAGTACTTC. It translates to CASSQEAGLSYEQYF.